The rows below give T cell receptor beta chains drawn from one sample of a study of T cell changes during pregnancy in multiple sclerosis. TCRdb's copy holds only in-frame clones and misses some; the assay was immunoSEQ multiplex PCR. The sample lists about 56,000 clones, about 90% occurring once. Sequencing used CD4+ T cells from peripheral blood mononuclear cells, obtained in the third trimester of pregnancy. The receptors come from a female donor with multiple sclerosis, enrolled in a pregnancy study. The CDR3 runs from the conserved cysteine through the conserved F or W. The D gene is left open where the match is weak. The listing skips clone size in some rows; elsewhere it reads once, few, many or a size class.

CDR3 DNA: TGTGCCACCAGCACCGACAGGGGGTCGCAGTATTTT; CDR3 protein: CATSTDRGSQYF; J gene: TRBJ2-3; clone size: .; D gene: TRBD1; V gene: TRBV15
CDR3 DNA: TGTGCCAGCAGCCAAGATACGGGACAGGGGATATACGAGCAGTACTTC; CDR3 protein: CASSQDTGQGIYEQYF; J gene: TRBJ2-7; clone size: .; D gene: TRBD1; V gene: TRBV4-2
CDR3 DNA: TGTGCCAGCAGCGTCGGGGGGGCAAACACAGATACGCAGTATTTT; CDR3 protein: CASSVGGANTDTQYF; J gene: TRBJ2-3; clone size: .; D gene: TRBD2; V gene: TRBV9
CDR3 DNA: TGTGCCAGCAGCTGGAACGGGGCAGGGGGGAAACAAGAGACCCAGTACTTC; CDR3 protein: CASSWNGAGGKQETQYF; J gene: TRBJ2-5; clone size: .; D gene: .; V gene: TRBV5-6
CDR3 DNA: TGTGCCAGCAGTCGACAGGGTGGGGAGACCCAGTACTTC; CDR3 protein: CASSRQGGETQYF; J gene: TRBJ2-5; clone size: .; D gene: TRBD1; V gene: TRBV6-5
CDR3 DNA: TGTGCCATCGCGGGGGGGCCGGAGGAGACCCAGTACTTC; CDR3 protein: CAIAGGPEETQYF; J gene: TRBJ2-5; clone size: .; D gene: TRBD2; V gene: TRBV10-3
CDR3 DNA: TGTGCCAGCAGCTCCGGGACGGGGGTTGCATTGTACGAGCAGTACTTC; CDR3 protein: CASSSGTGVALYEQYF; J gene: TRBJ2-7; clone size: .; D gene: .; V gene: TRBV7-9
CDR3 DNA: TGTGCCAGCAGCCGGGGGGAGGGGATCGACACCGGGGAGCTGTTTTTT; CDR3 protein: CASSRGEGIDTGELFF; J gene: TRBJ2-2; clone size: .; D gene: TRBD2; V gene: TRBV11-1
CDR3 DNA: TGTGCTAGTGGTAGACAGGAGACGAGCTACACCTTC; CDR3 protein: CASGRQETSYTF; J gene: TRBJ1-2; clone size: .; D gene: .; V gene: TRBV12-5
CDR3 DNA: TGTGCCAGCAGCCCCAGACTAGCGGGGGGCAATGAGCAGTTCTTC; CDR3 protein: CASSPRLAGGNEQFF; J gene: TRBJ2-1; clone size: once; D gene: TRBD2; V gene: TRBV5-4
CDR3 DNA: TGTGCCAGCAGCGGGGAGGACAGGGTCAATCAGCCCCAGCATTTT; CDR3 protein: CASSGEDRVNQPQHF; J gene: TRBJ1-5; clone size: .; D gene: TRBD1; V gene: TRBV7-8
CDR3 DNA: TGCGCCAGCAGTCAAGCGGGACAGCCGAGCTCTGGAAACACCATATATTTT; CDR3 protein: CASSQAGQPSSGNTIYF; J gene: TRBJ1-3; clone size: .; D gene: TRBD1; V gene: TRBV23-1
CDR3 DNA: TGTGCCAGCAGCTCAGGGGTTAGGGAGACCCAGTACTTC; CDR3 protein: CASSSGVRETQYF; J gene: TRBJ2-5; clone size: .; D gene: .; V gene: TRBV7-3
CDR3 DNA: TGTGCCAGCAGCCCAATTACGACAGGGTTAGGCACTGAAGCTTTCTTT; CDR3 protein: CASSPITTGLGTEAFF; J gene: TRBJ1-1; clone size: .; D gene: TRBD1; V gene: TRBV6-6
CDR3 DNA: TGTGCCATCAGTGAGGGCATTTATGAAAAACTGTTTTTT; CDR3 protein: CAISEGIYEKLFF; J gene: TRBJ1-4; clone size: .; D gene: .; V gene: TRBV10-3
CDR3 DNA: TGTGCCAGCAGCGCCGGGACTAGCGGGGGGACAGATACGCAGTATTTT; CDR3 protein: CASSAGTSGGTDTQYF; J gene: TRBJ2-3; clone size: .; D gene: TRBD2; V gene: TRBV11-3